One sample yielded the 8 T cell receptor beta chains listed below, sequenced in a study of patients and donors after allogeneic stem cell transplantation (TCRdb year 2020). Library creation used RT-PCR. Data came from a NextSeq 550. TCRdb trimmed the raw reads at Q25, called clones with MiXCR and kept productive beta chains. Identical CDR3 proteins give one entry, which carries the most common genes and DNA. Here the sample has approximately 61,000 distinct CDR3 sequences; 13% occur a single time. The top ten hold roughly a third of the sample. Specimen: blood, either unsorted or a sorted T cell fraction (not recorded which). Receptors were obtained from a human donor who was either an allogeneic HSCT recipient or a stem cell or donor lymphocyte infusion donor (not recorded which). It is not recorded whose cells these are; they may come from a transplant donor.

This rearrangement joins TRBV12-3 or TRBV12-4 to TRBJ2-7; possibly TRBD1 or TRBD2 for D (6 bases each). This CDR3 has 21 residues. V lost 5 bases and J 0 bases, leaving 32 bases between the germline ends. The CDR3 nucleotides are TGTGCCAGCAGTCCACGAGGGGGGAAAGTGGGACCCCTTAAGGGCTCCTACGAGCAGTACTTC. Protein: CASSPRGGKVGPLKGSYEQYF.

This clonotype came up a few times. CDR3 loop: CASSPQAGTYNEQFF. CDR3 bases: TGCGCCAGCAGCCCTCAAGCGGGGACCTACAATGAGCAGTTCTTC. The chain recombines TRBV5-1 with TRBJ2-1; TRBD2 aligns across 7 bases. The CDR3 is 15 amino acids. V trimming: 4 bases; J trimming: 2 bases; junction bases outside the gene matches: 6. CDR1 is SGHRS and CDR2 is YFSETQ in the germline V gene.

Many counts were recorded for this clonotype. V and J are TRBV12-3 or TRBV12-4 and TRBJ1-6; unclear D gene. This CDR3 contains 14 residues. The V gene lost 1 base and the J gene lost 6 bases, with 7 bases spanning the gap. The CDR3 region is CASSLGGSNSPLHF. As DNA, the CDR3 is TGTGCCAGCAGTTTAGGGGGATCTAATTCACCCCTCCACTTT.

This clonotype was observed a handful of times. The gene calls are TRBV3-1 and TRBJ2-7; TRBD1 is a possible D gene (5 bases). V was shortened by 1 base and J by 1 base, with 8 bases between the two germline ends. Germline V gives CDR1 LGHDT, CDR2 YNNKEL (reference sequence). This CDR3 comprises 14 residues. The CDR3 DNA is TGTGCCAGCAGCCAAGTGACAGATTCCTACGAGCAGTACTTC. This sequence encodes CASSQVTDSYEQYF.

The chain couples TRBV5-6 to TRBJ2-7, with 9 bases lining up with TRBD1. CDR1 is SGHDT, CDR2 YYEEEE, per germline. The CDR3 spans 14 residues. With 7 bases clipped from V and 2 bases from J, the junction kept 7 bases outside the gene matches. The CDR3 DNA reads as TGTGCCAGCCGCGCGGGGACAGGGACCTACGAGCAGTACTTC. Translating it yields CASRAGTGTYEQYF. The variable domain in full, with the rest retrieved from reference TRBV5-6 and TRBJ2-7, is DAGVTQSPTHLIKTRGQQVTLRCSPKSGHDTVSWYQQALGQGPQFIFQYYEEEERQRGNFPDRFSGHQFPNYSSELNVNALLLGDSALYLCASRAGTGTYEQYFGPGTRLTVT.

Many counts were recorded for this clonotype. CDR3 amino acids: CASSRNGPGNQPQHF. Written as DNA, the CDR3 is TGTGCCAGCAGCAGAAACGGACCGGGCAATCAGCCCCAGCATTTT. The gene calls are TRBV7-2 and TRBJ1-5; no definite D call. Germline CDR1 and CDR2: SGHTA and FQGNSA. This CDR3 has 15 amino acids. Trimming took off 5 bases at V and 2 bases at J, with 13 bases between the two ends.

A few counts support this clonotype. This chain links TRBV7-6 with TRBJ2-1; 9 positions agree with TRBD2. Per the germline V gene, CDR1 is SGHVS and CDR2 is FNYEAQ. J was trimmed by 0 bases and V by 1 base; bases with no gene match: 4. The CDR3 has 17 amino acids. CDR3 nucleotides: TGTGCCAGCAGCTTAGGGGGCGGGAGGGCCTCCTACAATGAGCAGTTCTTC. It encodes CASSLGGGRASYNEQFF.

This clonotype was counted only a few times. The chain carries TRBV5-5 and TRBJ2-3; 8 bases align to TRBD2. V lost 4 bases to trimming and J lost 3 bases; unmatched junction nucleotides: 7. Germline values: CDR1 SGHKS, CDR2 YYEKEE (reference sequence). The CDR3 loop spans 15 amino acids. CDR3 DNA: TGTGCCAGCAGCGGGGGACTAGGGTATACAGATACGCAGTATTTT. It encodes CASSGGLGYTDTQYF.